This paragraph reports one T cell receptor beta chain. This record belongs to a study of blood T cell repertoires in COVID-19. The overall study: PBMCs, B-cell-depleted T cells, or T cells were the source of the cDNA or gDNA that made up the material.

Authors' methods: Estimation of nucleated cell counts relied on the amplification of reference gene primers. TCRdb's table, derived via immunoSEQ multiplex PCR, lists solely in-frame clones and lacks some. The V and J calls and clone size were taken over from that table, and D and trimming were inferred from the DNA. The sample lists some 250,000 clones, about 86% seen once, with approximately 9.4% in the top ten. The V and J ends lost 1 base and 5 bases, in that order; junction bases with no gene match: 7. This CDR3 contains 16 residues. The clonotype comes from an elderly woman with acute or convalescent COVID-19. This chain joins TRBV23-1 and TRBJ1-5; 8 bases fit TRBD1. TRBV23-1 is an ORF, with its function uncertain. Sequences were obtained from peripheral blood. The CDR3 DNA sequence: TGCGCCAGCAGTCAATACGGGCAGGGGGCGTATCAGCCCCAGCATTTT. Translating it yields CASSQYGQGAYQPQHF.